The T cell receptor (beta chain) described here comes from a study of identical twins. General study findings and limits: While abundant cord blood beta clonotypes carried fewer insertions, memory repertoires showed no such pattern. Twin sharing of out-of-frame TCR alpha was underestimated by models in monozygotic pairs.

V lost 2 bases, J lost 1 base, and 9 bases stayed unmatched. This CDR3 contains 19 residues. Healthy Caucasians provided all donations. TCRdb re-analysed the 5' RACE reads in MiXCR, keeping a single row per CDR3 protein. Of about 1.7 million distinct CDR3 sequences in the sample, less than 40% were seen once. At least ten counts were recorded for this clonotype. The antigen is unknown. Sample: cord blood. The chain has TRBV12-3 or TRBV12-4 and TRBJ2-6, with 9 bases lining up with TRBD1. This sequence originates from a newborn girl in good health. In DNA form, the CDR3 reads TGTGCCAGCAGTTTAAGGGGGGGGACAGGGAAATCTGGGGCCAACGTCCTGACTTTC. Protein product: CASSLRGGTGKSGANVLTF.